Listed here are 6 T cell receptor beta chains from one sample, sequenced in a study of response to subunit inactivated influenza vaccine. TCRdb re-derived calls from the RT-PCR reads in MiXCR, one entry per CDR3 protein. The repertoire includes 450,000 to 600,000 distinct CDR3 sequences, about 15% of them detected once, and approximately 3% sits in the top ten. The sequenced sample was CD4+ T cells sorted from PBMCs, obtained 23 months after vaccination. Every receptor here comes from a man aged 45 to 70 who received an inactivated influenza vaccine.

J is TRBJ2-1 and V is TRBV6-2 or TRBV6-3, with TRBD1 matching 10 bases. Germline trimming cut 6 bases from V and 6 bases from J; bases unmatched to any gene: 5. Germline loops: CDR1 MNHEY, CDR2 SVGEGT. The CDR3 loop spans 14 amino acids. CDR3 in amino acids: CASRGQGESNEQFF. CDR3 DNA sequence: TGTGCCAGCAGAGGACAGGGGGAGAGCAATGAGCAGTTCTTC.

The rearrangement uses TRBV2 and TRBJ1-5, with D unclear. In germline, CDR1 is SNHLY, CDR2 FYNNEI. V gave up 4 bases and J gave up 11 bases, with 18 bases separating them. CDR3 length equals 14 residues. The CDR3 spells CASSVARREWTQHF. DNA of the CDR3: TGTGCCAGCAGTGTGGCCAGGCGGGAATGGACCCAGCATTTT.

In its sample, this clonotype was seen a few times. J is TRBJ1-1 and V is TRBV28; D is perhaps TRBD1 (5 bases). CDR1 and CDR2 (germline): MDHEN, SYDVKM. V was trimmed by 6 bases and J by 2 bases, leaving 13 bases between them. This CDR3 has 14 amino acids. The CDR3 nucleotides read TGTGCCAGCAGGGGGGGTCGGGCTAACACTGAAGCTTTCTTT. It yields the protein CASRGGRANTEAFF.

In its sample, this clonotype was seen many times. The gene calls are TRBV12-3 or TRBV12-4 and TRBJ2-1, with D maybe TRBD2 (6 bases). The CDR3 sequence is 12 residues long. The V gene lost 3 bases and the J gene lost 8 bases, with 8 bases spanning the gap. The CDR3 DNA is TGTGCCAGCAGTTTTGCGGGACATGAGCAGTTCTTC. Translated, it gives CASSFAGHEQFF.

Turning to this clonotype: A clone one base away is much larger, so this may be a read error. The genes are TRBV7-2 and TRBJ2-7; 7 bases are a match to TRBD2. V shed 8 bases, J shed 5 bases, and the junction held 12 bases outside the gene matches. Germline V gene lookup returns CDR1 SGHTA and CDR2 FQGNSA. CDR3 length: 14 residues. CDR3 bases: TGTGCCAGCTCCCCCCAGGGAGGGTCCGACGAGCAGTACTTC. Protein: CASSPQGGSDEQYF.

This CDR3 is CATSDLREGSTDTQYF. The CDR3 DNA sequence: TGTGCCACCAGTGATTTGAGAGAGGGGAGCACAGATACGCAGTATTTT. The chain recombines TRBV24-1 with TRBJ2-3, with D perhaps matching TRBD1 or TRBD2 (5 bases each). CDR1 and CDR2 (germline): KGHDR, SFDVKD. The ends were cut back, 0 bases at V and 0 bases at J, with 9 bases in the middle. This CDR3 has 16 residues.